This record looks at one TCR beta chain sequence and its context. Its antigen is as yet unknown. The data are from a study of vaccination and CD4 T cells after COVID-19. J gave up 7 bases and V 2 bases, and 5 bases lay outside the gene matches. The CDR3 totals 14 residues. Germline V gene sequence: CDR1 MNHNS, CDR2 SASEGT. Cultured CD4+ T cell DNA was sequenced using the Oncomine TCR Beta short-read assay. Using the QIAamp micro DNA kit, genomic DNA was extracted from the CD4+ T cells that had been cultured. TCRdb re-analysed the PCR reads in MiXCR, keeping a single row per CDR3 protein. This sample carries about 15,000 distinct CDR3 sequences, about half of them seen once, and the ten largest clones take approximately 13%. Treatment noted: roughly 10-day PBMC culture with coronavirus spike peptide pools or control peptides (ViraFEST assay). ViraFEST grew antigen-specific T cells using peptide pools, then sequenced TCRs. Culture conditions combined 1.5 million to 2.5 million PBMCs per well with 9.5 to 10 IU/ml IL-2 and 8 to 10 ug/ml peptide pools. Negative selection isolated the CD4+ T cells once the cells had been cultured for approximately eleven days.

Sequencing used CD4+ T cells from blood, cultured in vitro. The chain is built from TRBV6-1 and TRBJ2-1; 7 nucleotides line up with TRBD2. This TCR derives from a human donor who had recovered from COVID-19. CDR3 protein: CASSETGRSNEQFF. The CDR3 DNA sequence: TGTGCCAGCAGTGAAACCGGGAGGTCGAATGAGCAGTTCTTC.